This T cell receptor (beta chain) was identified during a study of blood T cell repertoires in COVID-19. Study overall: COVID-19 samples from acute and convalescent phases originated in the United States, Italy and Spain. T cells, B-cell-depleted T cells, or PBMCs supplied cDNA or gDNA.

Original processing methods: Cell counts per sample came from amplifying reference gene primers. The assay was immunoSEQ multiplex PCR, and TCRdb's table has in-frame clones only and misses some. The V and J calls and the clone size are those of that table, but D and trimming were determined from the DNA. The data hold over 100,000 clones, with approximately 82% observed a single time. The CDR3 length is 20 residues. The germline V gene has CDR1 MNHNY and CDR2 SVGAGI (reference sequence). Trimming at V came to 6 bases and at J to 0 bases, leaving 21 bases not matched to a gene. This sequence joins TRBV6-6 and TRBJ2-3; 7 bases map to TRBD2. Sequenced input: peripheral blood. The clonotype originates from a woman aged 55-69 years with acute or convalescent COVID-19. This CDR3 reads CASSRASGGFTYTSTDTQYF. CDR3 bases: TGTGCCAGCAGCCGCGCTAGCGGAGGCTTTACCTACACTAGCACAGATACGCAGTATTTT.